This T cell receptor (beta chain) was identified during a study of brain T cells in children with intractable seizures. Deletions cut 2 bases from V and 8 bases from J, with 12 bases between. CDR3 length: 13 residues. Assay: immunoSEQ multiplex PCR; the TCRdb copy retains only in-frame clones and omits some. The data show under 150,000 clones, with approximately 94% seen just once and under 4.5% held by the top ten. This clonotype was obtained from a boy in the first two years of life with hemimegalencephaly and intractable seizures. The input for sequencing was peripheral blood, taken at surgery. The chain has TRBV12-3 or TRBV12-4 and TRBJ1-2; no definite D call. CDR3 in DNA: TGTGCCAGCAGTTTAAGAGGGTCCCAAGGCTACACCTTC. This translates into CASSLRGSQGYTF.